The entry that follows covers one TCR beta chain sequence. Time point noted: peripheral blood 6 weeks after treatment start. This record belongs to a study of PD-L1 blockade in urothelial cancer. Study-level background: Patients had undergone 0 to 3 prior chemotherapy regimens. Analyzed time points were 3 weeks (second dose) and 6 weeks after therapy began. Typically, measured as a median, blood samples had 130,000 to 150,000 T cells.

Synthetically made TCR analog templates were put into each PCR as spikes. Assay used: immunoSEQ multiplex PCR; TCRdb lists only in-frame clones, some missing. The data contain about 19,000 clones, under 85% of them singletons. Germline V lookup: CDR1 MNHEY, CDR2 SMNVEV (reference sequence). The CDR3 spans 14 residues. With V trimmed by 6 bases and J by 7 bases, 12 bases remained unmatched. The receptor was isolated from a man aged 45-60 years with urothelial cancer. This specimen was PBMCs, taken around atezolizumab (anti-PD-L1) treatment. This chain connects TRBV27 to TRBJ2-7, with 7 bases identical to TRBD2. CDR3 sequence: CASRPLLASGEQYV. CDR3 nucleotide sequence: TGTGCCAGCAGACCTTTACTAGCGAGTGGTGAGCAGTACGTC.